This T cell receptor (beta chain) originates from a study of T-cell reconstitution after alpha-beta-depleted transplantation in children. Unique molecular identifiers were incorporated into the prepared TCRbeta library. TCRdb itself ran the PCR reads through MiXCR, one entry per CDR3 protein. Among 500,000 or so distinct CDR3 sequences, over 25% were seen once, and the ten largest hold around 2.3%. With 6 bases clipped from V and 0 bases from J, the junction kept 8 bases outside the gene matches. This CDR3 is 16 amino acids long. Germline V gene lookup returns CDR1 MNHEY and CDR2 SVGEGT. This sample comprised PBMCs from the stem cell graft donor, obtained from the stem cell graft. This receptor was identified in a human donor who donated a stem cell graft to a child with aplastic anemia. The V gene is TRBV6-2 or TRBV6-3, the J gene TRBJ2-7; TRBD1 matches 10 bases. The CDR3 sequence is CASRGTGTGASYEQYF. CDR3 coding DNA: TGTGCCAGCAGAGGGACGGGGACAGGGGCCTCCTACGAGCAGTACTTC.